What follows is one T cell receptor beta chain and its context. Its target is unknown. The data are from a study of T cell responses to AZD1222 COVID-19 vaccine. TCRdb keeps only in-frame clones here, not all; method: immunoSEQ multiplex PCR. The table shows about 120,000 clones, with approximately 90% occurring only once. Germline loops: CDR1 MNHEY, CDR2 SVGAGI. V was shortened by 7 bases and J by 6 bases, with 13 bases between the two germline ends. This CDR3 spans 13 amino acids. Findings and limits, study-wide: Two AZD1222 doses significantly raised spike-specific TCR breadth and depth over controls. Mapped onto spike, vaccine-associated CD4 TCRs spanned it and were dominant at 160-218 and 743-854.

The TCR originated in an adult who received the AZD1222 COVID-19 vaccine. This rearrangement joins TRBV6-5 to TRBJ1-5; weak D call: TRBD1 (5 bases). The sequencing used peripheral blood, collected 28 days after the second AZD1222 dose. CDR3 sequence (DNA): TGTGCCAGCAATATGAGGGGAAGTCAGCCCCAGCATTTT. This translates into CASNMRGSQPQHF.